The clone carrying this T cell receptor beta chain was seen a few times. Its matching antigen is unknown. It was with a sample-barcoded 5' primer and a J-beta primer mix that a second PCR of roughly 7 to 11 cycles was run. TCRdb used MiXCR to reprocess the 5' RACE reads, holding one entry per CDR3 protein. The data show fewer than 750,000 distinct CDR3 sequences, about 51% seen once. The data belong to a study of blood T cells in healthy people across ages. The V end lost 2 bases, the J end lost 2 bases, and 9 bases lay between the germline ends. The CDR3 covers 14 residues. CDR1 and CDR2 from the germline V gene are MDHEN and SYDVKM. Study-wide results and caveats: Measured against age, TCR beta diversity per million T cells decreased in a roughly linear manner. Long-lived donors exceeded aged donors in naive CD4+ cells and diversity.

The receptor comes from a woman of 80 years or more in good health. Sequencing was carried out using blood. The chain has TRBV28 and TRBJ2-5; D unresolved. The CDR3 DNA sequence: TGTGCCAGCAGTTTAGGTTCAGCTCAAGAGACCCAGTACTTC. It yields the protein CASSLGSAQETQYF.